What follows are 8 T cell receptor beta chains derived from one specimen sequenced in a study of glioma-infiltrating T cells. TCR alpha and beta CDR3 regions were amplified from RNA using iRepertoire nested multiplex PCR. One entry per CDR3 protein results from TCRdb running MiXCR on the multiplex PCR reads. The profile shows a few hundred thousand distinct CDR3 sequences, roughly 41% of them singletons. Material: glioma tissue, nonneoplastic brain tissue, or PBMCs (not recorded which). The origin of the receptors is a human donor with low-grade glioma or glioblastoma, undergoing nonglioma brain surgery, or in good health (not recorded which).

Remarks on this clonotype: A read error is possible here, since a much larger clone lies one base away. The chain combines TRBV4-2 with TRBJ2-1; D is unresolved. CDR1 is LGHNA and CDR2 is YNFKEQ in the germline V gene. The CDR3 contains 13 residues. The CDR3 DNA reads as TGTGCCTGCAGCCAAGGGCCGTACGATGAGCAGTTCTTC. Translated, it gives CACSQGPYDEQFF.

In the case of this clonotype: Just one base apart from a much larger clone, this may be a read error. The chain has TRBV6-5 and TRBJ2-7; TRBD1 might be the D (6 bases). The germline V and J ends were trimmed by 2 bases and 5 bases, with 13 bases remaining between them. CDR1 and CDR2 (germline): MNHEY, SVGAGI. The CDR3 is 14 amino acids. CDR3 loop: CASSYHTGYHEQYF. CDR3 sequence (DNA): TGTGCCAGCAGTTACCATACAGGGTACCACGAGCAGTACTTC.

The chain couples TRBV29-1 to TRBJ1-3; D unclear. This CDR3 has 14 amino acids. The V gene's germline CDR1 is SQVTM and CDR2 ANQGSEA. The germline V and J ends were trimmed by 4 bases and 0 bases, with 10 bases remaining between them. Here the CDR3 reads CSVVQSFSGNTIYF. CDR3 in DNA: TGCAGCGTTGTTCAGTCGTTCTCTGGAAACACCATATATTTT.

This rearrangement joins TRBV30 to TRBJ1-1, with a possible D match to TRBD1 (5 bases). Trimming removed 2 bases from V and 4 bases from J, with 14 bases in between. CDR1 and CDR2 (germline): GTSNPN, SVGIG (reference sequence). This CDR3 contains 14 residues. The CDR3 DNA reads TGTGCCTGGAGTCCCAAGGCAGGGCGCACTGAAGCTTTCTTT. Translation gives CAWSPKAGRTEAFF.

This clonotype was recorded many times. The chain carries TRBV7-2 and TRBJ2-1; no reliable D call. Germline V CDR1 and CDR2: SGHTA, FQGNSA. The V end was cut by 2 bases, the J end by 7 bases, with 12 bases between. The CDR3 is made up of 14 amino acids. Here the CDR3 DNA reads TGTGCCAGCAGCTTAAGGGCCTTACTGAATGAGCAGTTCTTC. The encoded protein is CASSLRALLNEQFF.

The rearrangement links TRBV27 to TRBJ2-7; TRBD1 aligns across 9 bases. The CDR3 extends over 16 amino acids. The V gene's germline CDR1 is MNHEY and CDR2 SMNVEV (reference sequence). V lost 7 bases, J lost 2 bases, and 12 bases stayed unmatched. The CDR3 nucleotides read TGTGCCAGCACCTTCACTGGCGGGACAGGGACCTACGAGCAGTACTTC. Translating gives CASTFTGGTGTYEQYF.

This clonotype turned up a few times. The J gene is TRBJ2-1, the V gene TRBV24-1; TRBD2 matches 8 bases. CDR3 size: 17 residues. V lost 3 bases and J lost 0; bases outside the gene matches: 6. The germline V gene has CDR1 KGHDR and CDR2 SFDVKD. The CDR3 DNA follows: TGTGCCACCAGTGATACCGGGACTAGGAACTCCTACAATGAGCAGTTCTTC. This sequence encodes CATSDTGTRNSYNEQFF.

V is TRBV20-1 and J is TRBJ2-3, with D possibly being TRBD2 (5 bases). The V end lost 5 bases, the J end lost 0 bases, and 12 bases lay between the germline ends. CDR3 size: 14 residues. The germline gives CDR1 DFQATT, CDR2 SNEGSKA (reference sequence). CDR3 in amino acids: CSALRGASTDTQYF. CDR3 nucleotide sequence: TGCAGTGCTCTCCGGGGAGCTAGCACAGATACGCAGTATTTT.